This T cell receptor (beta chain) was retrieved from a study of cytomegalovirus exposure and HLA in healthy donors. Primers for the PCR totalled 60 Vbeta and 13 Jbeta. Clones were read by immunoSEQ multiplex PCR, and TCRdb kept only the in-frame ones, dropping some. The sample shows 100,000 to 150,000 clones, 74% of them seen only once. The donors gave bone marrow, and they were healthy. This clone was found once. The target antigen is unknown. Findings and caveats of the study: Earlier results showed most TCR beta V segments being productive about 90% or about 30% of the time. Several V segments, TRBV6-2 and TRBV6-3 among them, could not be told apart and were dropped.

Germline assignment: CDR1 GTSNPN and CDR2 SVGIG (reference sequence). V was cut by 0 bases and J by 1 base, with 13 bases left in between. This CDR3 comprises 16 residues. The source of this sequence is a woman between 50 and 59 years old in good health and CMV-seropositive. The sample taken for sequencing was PBMCs. The V and J genes are TRBV30 and TRBJ1-5; D is unresolved. CDR3: CAWSVLGQTSNQPQHF. Here the CDR3 DNA reads TGTGCCTGGAGTGTACTGGGCCAGACGAGCAATCAGCCCCAGCATTTT.